The clone carrying this TCR beta chain was counted a single time. Assay used: immunoSEQ multiplex PCR; TCRdb lists only in-frame clones, some missing. The data show some 91,000 clones, 75% to 90% seen once. The germline V gene has CDR1 SGHVS and CDR2 FNYEAQ. Trimming pared 1 base from V and 3 bases from J, leaving 13 bases between. This CDR3 comprises 16 residues. The sample belongs to a study of glioma-infiltrating T cells after dendritic cell vaccination. Across the whole study: Treatment, given 2003 to 2012, was autologous tumor lysate-pulsed dendritic cell vaccination.

Time point: after dendritic cell vaccination, including at tumor progression/relapse. Fresh-frozen tumor tissue and more than two years of survival data were available for all. The starting material was blood, obtained after dendritic cell vaccination. The source is a human donor with glioblastoma. The rearrangement uses TRBV7-6 and TRBJ1-3; D call uncertain. As DNA, the CDR3 is TGTGCCAGCAGCTTAGAGGAAGGGAGTCGTGGAAACACCATATATTTT. It specifies CASSLEEGSRGNTIYF. Looking up the rest from reference TRBV7-6 and TRBJ1-3 gives the full variable domain: GAGVSQSPRYKVTKRGQDVALRCDPISGHVSLYWYRQALGQGPEFLTYFNYEAQQDKSGLPNDRFSAERPEGSISTLTIQRTEQRDSAMYRCASSLEEGSRGNTIYFGEGSWLTVV.